Listed below are T cell receptor beta chains from one sample, sequenced in a study of Ad26.COV2.S vaccination and SARS-CoV-2 variants. Assay: immunoSEQ multiplex PCR; the TCRdb copy retains only in-frame clones and omits some. The top ten hold roughly 3.9% of the sample, which has around 350,000 clones, 92% seen once. The input for sequencing was peripheral blood, taken after recovery from COVID-19. These receptor sequences come from a human donor who had recovered from COVID-19. CDR3s include the opening cysteine and the closing phenylalanine or tryptophan. The order of the fields is J gene, clone size, V gene, CDR3 protein. Size tells how often a clone was seen (once, few, many) or the class of an expanded clone, and some rows leave it out.

TRBJ1-5	once	TRBV20-1	CSASEQGGRYSNQPQHF
TRBJ2-2	once	TRBV6-2/TRBV6-3	CASSYAGGPGTGELFF
TRBJ1-2	.	TRBV5-6	CASSWGGRGHYGYTF
TRBJ2-5	.	TRBV11-3	CASSLVLAGGHQETQYF
TRBJ1-2	.	TRBV19	CASSSGSGTGGGYTF
TRBJ2-7	.	TRBV27	CASSLYLGYEQYF
TRBJ1-5	few	TRBV12-5	CASAPSGRVNQPQHF
TRBJ1-1	.	TRBV20-1	CSANVDTEAFF
TRBJ2-3	.	TRBV5-1	CASSTGLAGPRDTQYF
TRBJ2-7	.	TRBV7-2	CASSLALGGRTYEQYF
TRBJ1-1	.	TRBV5-6	CASSRDFLTEAFF
TRBJ2-5	.	TRBV5-4	CASSLEGQGETQYF
TRBJ1-2	.	TRBV10-3	CAITSVESYGYTF
TRBJ2-6	once	TRBV29-1	CSVVRDNNVLTF
TRBJ2-7	.	TRBV15	CATSLDRGLDEQYF
TRBJ2-3	.	TRBV9	CASSAEVGRSTDTQYF
TRBJ2-5	.	TRBV11-2	CASSWSDRGRGKTQYF